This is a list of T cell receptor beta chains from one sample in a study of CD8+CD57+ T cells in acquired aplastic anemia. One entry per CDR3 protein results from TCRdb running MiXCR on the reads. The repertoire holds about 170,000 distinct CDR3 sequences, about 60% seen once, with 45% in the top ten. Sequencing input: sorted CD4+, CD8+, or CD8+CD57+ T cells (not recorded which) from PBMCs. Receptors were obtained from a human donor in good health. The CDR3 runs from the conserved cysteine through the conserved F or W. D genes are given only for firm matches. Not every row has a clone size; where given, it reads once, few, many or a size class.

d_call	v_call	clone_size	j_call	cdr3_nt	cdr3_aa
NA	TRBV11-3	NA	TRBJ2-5	TGTGCCAGCAGCTTATCTGCAGGAGGTGTGGAGACCCAGTACTTC	CASSLSAGGVETQYF
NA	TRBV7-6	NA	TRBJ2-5	TGTGCCAGCAGCTTAGATCTTGCGACCCAGTACTTC	CASSLDLATQYF
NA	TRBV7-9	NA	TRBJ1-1	TGTGCCAGCAGTTACTATGAGGGGCGGAACACTGAAGCTTTCTTT	CASSYYEGRNTEAFF
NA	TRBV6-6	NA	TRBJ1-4	TGTGCCAGCAGTTACGCGGATAATGAAAAACTGTTTTTT	CASSYADNEKLFF
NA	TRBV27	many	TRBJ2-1	TGTGCCAGCAGTTTAGGGCTTACCAGTGAGCAGTTCTTC	CASSLGLTSEQFF
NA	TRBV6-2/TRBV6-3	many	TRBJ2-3	TGTGCCAGCCTCATCGGGGGGCACACAGATACGCAGTATTTT	CASLIGGHTDTQYF
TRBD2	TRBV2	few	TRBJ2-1	TGCGCCAGCAGTGCTAACCCACCGGGACTAGCCCGGGGGGACAATGAGCAGTTCTTC	CASSANPPGLARGDNEQFF
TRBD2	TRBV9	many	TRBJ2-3	TGTGCCAGCAGCGCGCCGCTAGCGGGAGGAACAGATACGCAGTATTTT	CASSAPLAGGTDTQYF
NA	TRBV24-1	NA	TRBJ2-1	TGTGCCACCAGTGAATTCAGGGTCGATGAGCAGTTCTTC	CATSEFRVDEQFF
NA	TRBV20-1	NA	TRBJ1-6	TGCAGTGCCCTTGACAGCAACAATTCACCCCTCCACTTT	CSALDSNNSPLHF
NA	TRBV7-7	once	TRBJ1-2	TGTGCTAGCAGACCGAAACAGGGTCGAGGCTACACCTTC	CASRPKQGRGYTF
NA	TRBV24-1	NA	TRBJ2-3	TGTGCCACCAGTGATTCGACACTAGCCACAGATACGCAGTATTTT	CATSDSTLATDTQYF
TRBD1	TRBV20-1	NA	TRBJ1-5	TGCAGTGCTAGCCCCGGGACAGGCAATCAGCCCCAGCATTTT	CSASPGTGNQPQHF
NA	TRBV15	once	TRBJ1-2	TGTGCCACCAGCAGAGATAAAGGAATGTATGGCTACACCTTC	CATSRDKGMYGYTF
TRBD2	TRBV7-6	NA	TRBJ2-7	TGTGCCAGCAGCCCACCTGGACTAGCGGGGGCCCCCCGGGACGAGCAGTACTTC	CASSPPGLAGAPRDEQYF
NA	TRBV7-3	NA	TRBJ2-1	TGTGCCAGCAAGAAGGGGCAGGGCAATGAGCAGTTCTTC	CASKKGQGNEQFF
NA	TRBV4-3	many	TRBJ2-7	TGCGCCAGCAGCCAAGCCACGGGACTCTACGAGCAGTACTTC	CASSQATGLYEQYF
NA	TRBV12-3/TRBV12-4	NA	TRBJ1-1	TGTGCCAGCAGTTATCGTCGCAGCGGGAACACTGAAGCTTTCTTT	CASSYRRSGNTEAFF
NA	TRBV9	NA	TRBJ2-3	TGTGCCAGCAGCGTAGATGGGGTTGGCACAGATACGCAGTATTTT	CASSVDGVGTDTQYF
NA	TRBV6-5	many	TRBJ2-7	TGTGCCAGCAGTCCAGGACTGGGATACGAGCAGTACTTC	CASSPGLGYEQYF
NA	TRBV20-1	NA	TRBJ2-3	TGCAGTGCTAGAGTGAGCGGAGCTAGCACAGATACGCAGTATTTT	CSARVSGASTDTQYF
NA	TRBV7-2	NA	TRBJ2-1	TGTGCCAGCAGCTCCGGCGGCGGTGATGAGCAGTTCTTC	CASSSGGGDEQFF
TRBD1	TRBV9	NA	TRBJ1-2	TGTGCCAGCAAAGGGGGCGCTGGCTACACCTTC	CASKGGAGYTF
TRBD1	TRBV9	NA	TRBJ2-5	TGTGCCAGCAGCAGGAATAGGGGGCCTGGCGAGACCCAGTACTTC	CASSRNRGPGETQYF
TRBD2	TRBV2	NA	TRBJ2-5	TGTGCCAGCAGACCCCTAGCGGGAGTAGAGACCCAGTACTTC	CASRPLAGVETQYF
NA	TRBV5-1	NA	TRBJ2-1	TGCGCCAGCAGCTTGCTGCTAGTCGGATATGAGCAGTTCTTC	CASSLLLVGYEQFF
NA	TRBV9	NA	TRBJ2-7	TGTGCCAGCAGCGTGTCGGGGGGCAGCTCCTACGAGCAGTACTTC	CASSVSGGSSYEQYF
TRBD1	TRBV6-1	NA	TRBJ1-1	TGTGCCAGCAGCGCAACCACGGGACAGGGTAGAACTGAAGCTTTCTTT	CASSATTGQGRTEAFF
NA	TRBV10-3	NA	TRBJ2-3	TGTGCCATCAGCCCCGGACAGAACACAGATACGCAGTATTTT	CAISPGQNTDTQYF
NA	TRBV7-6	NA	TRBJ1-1	TGTGCCAGCAGCTTAGCCGCGGGGGCTATGAACACTGAAGCTTTCTTT	CASSLAAGAMNTEAFF
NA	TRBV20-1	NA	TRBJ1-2	TGCAGTGCTCGCGTCTCCACCTTC	CSARVSTF